Given below is one T cell receptor beta chain in context. Its antigen is unknown. The sample originates from a study of cytomegalovirus exposure and HLA in healthy donors. The study's findings and limits: As a later analysis revealed, most CMV-associated TCR beta chains appeared HLA-restricted.

In the PCR, 60 Vbeta and 13 Jbeta primers were used. Here immunoSEQ multiplex PCR was the method, and the copy in TCRdb shows in-frame clones only, minus some. The listing records about 60,000 clones. This CDR3 spans 13 amino acids. Per germline, CDR1 SGHRS and CDR2 YFSETQ. V was clipped by 3 bases and J by 7 bases; unmatched bases: 3. Sequencing used PBMCs. This chain uses TRBV5-1 with TRBJ2-1; 8 nucleotides match TRBD2. The sequence was collected from a man aged 50 to 59 in good health and CMV-seropositive. The CDR3, as DNA: TGCGCCAGCAGCTCGGGGGGGGCAAATGAGCAGTTCTTC. The encoded protein is CASSSGGANEQFF.